Following are 29 T cell receptor beta chains from one sample sequenced in a study of blood T cell repertoires in COVID-19. Some clones are missing from TCRdb's copy, which holds only in-frame ones; the method was immunoSEQ multiplex PCR. The sample lists around 95,000 clones, 90% occurring once. Sequencing was carried out using peripheral blood. These receptors were obtained from a man aged 50-59 years with acute or convalescent COVID-19.

The chain recombines TRBV11-2 with TRBJ1-6; D call uncertain. Trimming removed 6 bases at V and 8 bases at J, with 17 bases between. The CDR3 extends over 15 amino acids. From germline, CDR1 is SGHAT and CDR2 FQNNGV. The CDR3 DNA follows: TGTGCCAGCAGGTCCCCCGGGAGGCTTCATTCACCCCTCCACTTT. Encoded protein: CASRSPGRLHSPLHF.

The chain has TRBV29-1 and TRBJ2-7; TRBD1 is a possible D gene (5 bases). Germline-derived CDR1 and CDR2 are SQVTM and ANQGSEA. V was trimmed by 3 bases and J by 2 bases, leaving 11 bases between them. The CDR3 is 13 amino acids. The CDR3 bases are TGCAGCGTTGATGGGCAGGGAACCTACGAGCAGTACTTC. Translated: CSVDGQGTYEQYF.

The chain recombines TRBV6-6 with TRBJ1-1; the D gene is possibly TRBD1 (6 bases). CDR1 is MNHNY, CDR2 SVGAGI, per germline (reference sequence). This CDR3 contains 14 residues. Trimming took off 2 bases at V and 1 base at J, with 8 bases between the two ends. The CDR3 DNA reads TGTGCCAGCAGTTACCGGACAGCGAACACTGAAGCTTTCTTT. This gives the protein CASSYRTANTEAFF.

In its sample, this clone was seen a few times. The V gene is TRBV11-2, the J gene TRBJ1-2; weak D call: TRBD1 (5 bases). This CDR3 spans 13 amino acids. The V and J ends lost 5 bases and 4 bases respectively, with 11 bases between them. Germline loops: CDR1 SGHAT, CDR2 FQNNGV. DNA for the CDR3: TGTGCCAGCAGCGACCGGGGGGGCTATGGCTACACCTTC. Translated, it gives CASSDRGGYGYTF.

This clone has only one observation. This sequence joins TRBV7-9 and TRBJ1-2; D remains ambiguous. This CDR3 is built from 12 residues. Germline-derived CDR1 and CDR2 are SEHNR and FQNEAQ (reference sequence). V was pared by 1 base and J by 8 bases, with 8 bases between. CDR3 sequence (DNA): TGTGCCAGCAGCTTAGGAGGCGGGGGCTACACCTTC. Its translation: CASSLGGGGYTF.

V is TRBV30 and J is TRBJ1-1; D remains unclear. Germline CDR1 reads GTSNPN; CDR2 reads SVGIG (reference sequence). The ends were cut back, 2 bases at V and 4 bases at J, with 14 bases in the middle. The CDR3 length is 14 residues. Here the CDR3 reads CAWSPPRRPTEAFF. The CDR3 nucleotides read TGTGCCTGGAGTCCGCCGCGTCGTCCCACTGAAGCTTTCTTT.

The count of this clone is one. V gene TRBV18 combines with J gene TRBJ2-1, with TRBD2 matching 10 bases. The length of the CDR3 is 16 residues. V gave up 1 base and J gave up 7 bases; unmatched junction bases: 7. From germline, CDR1 is KGHSH and CDR2 LQKENI. The CDR3 DNA reads as TGTGCCAGCTCACCACTTTCTAGCGGGGGCAGGAATGAGCAGTTCTTC. It encodes CASSPLSSGGRNEQFF.

This clone was picked up one time. Other nucleotide sequences in the sample specify the same CDR3. V gene TRBV19 combines with J gene TRBJ2-7; TRBD1 aligns across 9 bases. The CDR3 covers 15 residues. The V segment lost 3 bases and the J segment 2 bases; nucleotides outside the gene matches: 5. CDR1 and CDR2 from the germline V gene are LNHDA and SQIVND (reference sequence). CDR3 in amino acids: CASSIPGQGAYEQYF. CDR3 coding DNA: TGTGCCAGTAGTATTCCGGGACAGGGAGCCTACGAGCAGTACTTC. The whole variable domain, remainder taken from reference TRBV19 and TRBJ2-7, is DGGITQSPKYLFRKEGQNVTLSCEQNLNHDAMYWYRQDPGQGLRLIYYSQIVNDFQKGDIAEGYSVSREKKESFPLTVTSAQKNPTAFYLCASSIPGQGAYEQYFGPGTRLTVT.

The J gene is TRBJ2-7, the V gene TRBV30, with D perhaps TRBD1 (5 bases). The CDR3 contains 13 residues. Germline CDR1 reads GTSNPN; CDR2 reads SVGIG (reference sequence). The V and J ends lost 2 bases and 2 bases respectively, with 10 bases between them. The CDR3 DNA follows: TGTGCCTGGAGTCCACAGGCCCCCTACGAGCAGTACTTC. Its protein product is CAWSPQAPYEQYF.

The chain recombines TRBV19 with TRBJ2-1, with a tentative D call TRBD2 (5 bases). The V end was cut by 10 bases, the J end by 2 bases, with 27 bases between. Germline lookup yields CDR1 LNHDA and CDR2 SQIVND (reference sequence). The CDR3 length is 18 residues. CDR3 nucleotide sequence: TGTGCCACAAAGTCCGGACTTATACGGAGAGGAACCTACAATGAGCAGTTCTTC. It yields the protein CATKSGLIRRGTYNEQFF. Supplemented by reference TRBV19 and TRBJ2-1, the full variable domain reads DGGITQSPKYLFRKEGQNVTLSCEQNLNHDAMYWYRQDPGQGLRLIYYSQIVNDFQKGDIAEGYSVSREKKESFPLTVTSAQKNPTAFYLCATKSGLIRRGTYNEQFFGPGTRLTVL.

This clone was seen just once. This chain joins TRBV11-2 and TRBJ1-4; D not certain. Trimming cost V 2 bases and J 1 base, with 8 bases left between them. Germline-derived CDR1 and CDR2 are SGHAT and FQNNGV. CDR3 length: 15 residues. The CDR3 sequence is CASSLRGLTNEKLFF. The CDR3 bases are TGTGCCAGCAGCTTAAGAGGGTTAACTAATGAAAAACTGTTTTTT.

The chain couples TRBV27 to TRBJ1-1, with a weak D call TRBD1 (6 bases). Per the germline V gene, CDR1 is MNHEY and CDR2 is SMNVEV (reference sequence). Trimming removed 2 bases from V and 1 base from J, with 8 bases in between. CDR3 size: 14 residues. The CDR3 sequence is CASSLGGANTEAFF. Written as DNA, the CDR3 is TGTGCCAGCAGTTTAGGGGGGGCGAACACTGAAGCTTTCTTT.

The gene calls are TRBV12-3 or TRBV12-4 and TRBJ1-2; the D is unclear. CDR3 length: 13 amino acids. The ends were cut back, 4 bases at V and 8 bases at J, with 14 bases in the middle. CDR3 nucleotide sequence: TGTGCCAGCAGTTACTCCGATACCGCGGGCTACACCTTC. The encoded protein is CASSYSDTAGYTF.

V usage is TRBV7-2 and J usage is TRBJ2-3; D is uncertain. The germline V and J ends were trimmed by 7 bases and 2 bases, with 13 bases remaining between them. Germline CDR1 reads SGHTA; CDR2 reads FQGNSA. CDR3 size: 14 residues. The CDR3 protein is CASTPRPNTDTQYF. The DNA of the CDR3 is TGTGCCAGCACACCGAGGCCCAACACAGATACGCAGTATTTT.

The rearrangement links TRBV18 to TRBJ1-1; 7 nucleotides line up with TRBD1. The CDR3 contains 16 residues. Germline trimming cut 5 bases from V and 1 base from J; bases unmatched to any gene: 10. Germline values: CDR1 KGHSH, CDR2 LQKENI. The CDR3 DNA sequence: TGTGCCAGCTCATACAGGGGTCCCCCTGGGAACACTGAAGCTTTCTTT. Translated, it gives CASSYRGPPGNTEAFF.

The rearrangement joins TRBV7-2 to TRBJ1-1, with a weak D call TRBD1 (5 bases). V was trimmed by 5 bases and J by 4 bases, leaving 17 bases between them. This CDR3 region has 15 residues. CDR1 is SGHTA and CDR2 is FQGNSA in the germline V gene. The CDR3 DNA sequence: TGTGCCAGCAGCGCCAAGCGGGGGGGATCCACTGAAGCTTTCTTT. The encoded protein is CASSAKRGGSTEAFF.

This clone was seen just once. The chain links TRBV3-1 (or the pseudogene TRBV3-2) to TRBJ1-3, with TRBD1 matching 7 bases. Germline CDR1 reads LGHDT; CDR2 reads YNNKEL (reference sequence). The CDR3 is made up of 16 amino acids. V gave up 4 bases and J gave up 0 bases; unmatched junction bases: 6. The CDR3 coding sequence is TGTGCCAGCAGCCCTATGGGACAGCACTCTGGAAACACCATATATTTT. It specifies CASSPMGQHSGNTIYF.

V gene TRBV6-5 combines with J gene TRBJ1-2; D perhaps matches TRBD1 (6 bases). The CDR3 length is 15 residues. Per the germline V gene, CDR1 is MNHEY and CDR2 is SVGAGI. The V and J ends lost 6 bases and 6 bases respectively, with 20 bases between them. CDR3 residues: CASRPQGNTAHGYTF. In nucleotides, the CDR3 is TGTGCCAGCAGGCCTCAGGGGAACACGGCTCATGGCTACACCTTC.

CDR3 in amino acids: CASSFTPGQRNTEAFF. Here the CDR3 DNA reads TGTGCCAGCAGCTTTACCCCGGGACAACGGAACACTGAAGCTTTCTTT. V and J are TRBV5-6 and TRBJ1-1; a weak D match, TRBD1 (6 bases). The germline V gene has CDR1 SGHDT and CDR2 YYEEEE. This CDR3 is 16 amino acids long. Trimming stripped 2 bases from V and 1 base from J, with 15 bases between.

This clone was seen once. The chain recombines TRBV15 with TRBJ2-7; D is possibly TRBD1 (6 bases). The CDR3 has 13 amino acids. CDR1 and CDR2 (germline): LNHNV, YYDKDF (reference sequence). The V end lost 3 bases, the J end lost 4 bases, and 10 bases lay between the germline ends. DNA for the CDR3: TGTGCCACCAGCAGCCCGCAGGGGTACGAGCAGTACTTC. Translation gives CATSSPQGYEQYF.

This chain uses TRBV7-2 with TRBJ1-4; D is undetermined. The CDR3 is made up of 15 amino acids. CDR1 and CDR2 from the germline V gene are SGHTA and FQGNSA. The ends were cut back, 5 bases at V and 0 bases at J, with 10 bases in the middle. This CDR3 reads CASSTRHTTNEKLFF. DNA for the CDR3: TGTGCCAGCAGCACCCGACACACAACTAATGAAAAACTGTTTTTT.

CDR3 in amino acids: CASSLVASKETQYF. The CDR3 DNA reads as TGTGCCAGCAGCTTGGTTGCTAGTAAGGAGACCCAGTACTTC. The rearrangement joins TRBV5-5 to TRBJ2-5; unclear D gene. The V end lost 0 bases, the J end lost 5 bases, and 11 bases lay between the germline ends. CDR1 is SGHKS and CDR2 is YYEKEE in the germline V gene (reference sequence). CDR3 length: 14 residues. The full variable domain, in which reference TRBV5-5 and TRBJ2-5 provide the parts outside the CDR3, is DAGVTQSPTHLIKTRGQQVTLRCSPISGHKSVSWYQQVLGQGPQFIFQYYEKEERGRGNFPDRFSARQFPNYSSELNVNALLLGDSALYLCASSLVASKETQYFGPGTRLLVL.

This sequence joins TRBV30 and TRBJ2-5; D not resolved. Germline assignment: CDR1 GTSNPN and CDR2 SVGIG (reference sequence). The CDR3 has 13 residues. The V end was cut by 0 bases, the J end by 2 bases, with 7 bases between. CDR3 in amino acids: CAWSVSGQETQYF. The DNA of the CDR3 is TGTGCCTGGAGTGTATCCGGGCAAGAGACCCAGTACTTC.

This chain links TRBV18 with TRBJ2-2, with 12 positions matching TRBD1. Unmatched junction bases numbered 1, after V lost 4 bases and J lost 4 bases. CDR3 length: 15 residues. Per the germline V gene, CDR1 is KGHSH and CDR2 is LQKENI. Here the CDR3 reads CASSRDRGPTGELFF. CDR3 bases: TGTGCCAGCTCACGGGACAGGGGGCCCACCGGGGAGCTGTTTTTT.

This chain joins TRBV4-1 and TRBJ2-7; 9 nucleotides line up with TRBD2. The CDR3 sequence is 15 residues long. The V and J ends lost 5 bases and 5 bases, in that order; junction bases with no gene match: 10. Germline V lookup: CDR1 MGHRA, CDR2 YSYEKL. CDR3 sequence (DNA): TGCGCCAGCAGCGGGACGACTAGCGGAGAGGACGAGCAGTACTTC. Translating gives CASSGTTSGEDEQYF.

The genes are TRBV15 and TRBJ2-1; no definite D call. Germline-derived CDR1 and CDR2 are LNHNV and YYDKDF (reference sequence). V was clipped by 0 bases and J by 4 bases, with 10 bases between them. The length of the CDR3 is 15 residues. CDR3 coding DNA: TGTGCCACCAGCAGAGAAGGTCTAGTTTACAATGAGCAGTTCTTC. Translation gives CATSREGLVYNEQFF.

The rearrangement joins TRBV5-4 to TRBJ2-5; 9 nucleotides align to TRBD2. Trimming removed 0 bases from V and 5 bases from J; junction bases left unmatched: 8. The CDR3 contains 16 residues. Germline lookup yields CDR1 SGHNT and CDR2 YYREEE (reference sequence). The CDR3 nucleotides read TGTGCCAGCAGCTTGGGGTTAGCGGGAGCCAAGGAGACCCAGTACTTC. As protein: CASSLGLAGAKETQYF. Supplemented by reference TRBV5-4 and TRBJ2-5, the full variable domain reads ETGVTQSPTHLIKTRGQQVTLRCSSQSGHNTVSWYQQALGQGPQFIFQYYREEENGRGNFPPRFSGLQFPNYSSELNVNALELDDSALYLCASSLGLAGAKETQYFGPGTRLLVL.

This chain connects TRBV25-1 to TRBJ1-6, with 9 bases aligning to TRBD1. CDR3 length: 15 residues. Germline V gives CDR1 MGHDK, CDR2 SYGVNS. The junction had 9 bases not matched to a gene; V was cut back by 5 bases and J by 10 bases. CDR3 sequence reads: CASSKAGTGNSPLHF. Here the CDR3 DNA reads TGTGCCAGCAGTAAAGCCGGGACAGGGAACTCACCCCTCCACTTT.

This clone was recorded only once. A read error may account for a junction end that differs from germline. The chain uses TRBV2 and TRBJ1-3, with 8 bases that match TRBD1. CDR3 length: 13 residues. Per germline, CDR1 SNHLY and CDR2 FYNNEI. DNA for the CDR3: TGTGCCAGTACGACAGGGGCTGGGAACACCATATATTTT. Amino acids: CASTTGAGNTIYF.